Listed below are T cell receptor beta chains from one sample, sequenced in a study of blood T cell repertoires in COVID-19. Data came from immunoSEQ multiplex PCR; TCRdb stores just in-frame clones and leaves some out. The table shows approximately 490,000 clones, with 87% occurring only once. Input material: PBMCs or T cells enriched from blood (not recorded which). The receptors come from a woman under 30 who had recovered from COVID-19. CDR3s include the opening cysteine and the closing phenylalanine or tryptophan. Clone size, where shown, is once, few, many, or a class for clones that have expanded.

once	TRBJ2-7	TRBV4-1	CASSQLGGTGYEQYF
NA	TRBJ1-2	TRBV19	CASSIETGHLSYGYTF
NA	TRBJ2-3	TRBV12-5	CASAPDRGRDTQYF
NA	TRBJ1-2	TRBV28	CASSLTGGADYGYTF
NA	TRBJ2-1	TRBV2	CASRGLAGRYEQFF
NA	TRBJ2-3	TRBV15	CATTQGASTDTQYF
NA	TRBJ2-1	TRBV2	CASRRTALNEQFF
NA	TRBJ1-3	TRBV3-1/TRBV3-2	CASSQDDRGRNTIYF
NA	TRBJ1-5	TRBV5-6	CASSLGELGNQPQHF
NA	TRBJ2-1	TRBV19	CASRDSYNEQFF